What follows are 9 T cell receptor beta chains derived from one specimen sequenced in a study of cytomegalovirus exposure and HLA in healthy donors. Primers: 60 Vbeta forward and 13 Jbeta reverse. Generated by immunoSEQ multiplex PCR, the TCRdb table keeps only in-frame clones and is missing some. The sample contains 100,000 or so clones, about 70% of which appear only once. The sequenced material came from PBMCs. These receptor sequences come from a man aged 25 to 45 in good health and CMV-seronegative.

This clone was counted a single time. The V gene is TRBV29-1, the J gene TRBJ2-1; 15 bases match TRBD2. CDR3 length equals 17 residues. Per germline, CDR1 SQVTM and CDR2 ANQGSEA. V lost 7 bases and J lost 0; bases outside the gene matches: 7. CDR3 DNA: TGCAGCGCATCCGGGACTAGCGGGGGGAGCTCCTACAATGAGCAGTTCTTC. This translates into CSASGTSGGSSYNEQFF.

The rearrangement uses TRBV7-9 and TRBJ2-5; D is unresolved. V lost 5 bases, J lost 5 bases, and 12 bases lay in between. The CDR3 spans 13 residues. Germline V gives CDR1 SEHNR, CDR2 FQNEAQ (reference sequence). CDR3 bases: TGTGCCAGCAGCACCGACGCCGGGGAGACCCAGTACTTC. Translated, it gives CASSTDAGETQYF.

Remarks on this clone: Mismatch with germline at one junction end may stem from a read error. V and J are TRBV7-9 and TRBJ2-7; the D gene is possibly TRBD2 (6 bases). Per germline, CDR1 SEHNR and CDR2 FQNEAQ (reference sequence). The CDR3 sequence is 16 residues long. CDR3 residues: CAGSSPGAGKSDEQYF. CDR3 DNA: TGTGCCGGCAGCTCCCCCGGCGCGGGGAAGAGTGACGAGCAGTACTTC.

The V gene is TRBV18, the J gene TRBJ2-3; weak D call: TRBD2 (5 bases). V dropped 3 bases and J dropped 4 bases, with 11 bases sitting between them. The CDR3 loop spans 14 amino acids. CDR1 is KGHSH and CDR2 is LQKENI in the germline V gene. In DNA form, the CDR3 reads TGTGCCAGCTCACCCGTGGAGGACGCAGATACGCAGTATTTT. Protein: CASSPVEDADTQYF.

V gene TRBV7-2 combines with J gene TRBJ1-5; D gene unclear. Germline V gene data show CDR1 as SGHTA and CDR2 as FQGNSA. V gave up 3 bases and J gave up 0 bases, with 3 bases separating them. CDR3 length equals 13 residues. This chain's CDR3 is CASSFSSNQPQHF. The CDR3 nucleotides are TGTGCCAGCAGCTTTAGTAGCAATCAGCCCCAGCATTTT.

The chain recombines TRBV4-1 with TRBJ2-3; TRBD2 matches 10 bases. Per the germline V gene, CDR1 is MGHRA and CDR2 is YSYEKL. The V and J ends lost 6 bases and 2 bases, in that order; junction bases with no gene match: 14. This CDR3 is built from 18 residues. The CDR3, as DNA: TGCGCCAGCAGGGGTATCGAGACTAGCGGGCACTCCACAGATACGCAGTATTTT. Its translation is CASRGIETSGHSTDTQYF.

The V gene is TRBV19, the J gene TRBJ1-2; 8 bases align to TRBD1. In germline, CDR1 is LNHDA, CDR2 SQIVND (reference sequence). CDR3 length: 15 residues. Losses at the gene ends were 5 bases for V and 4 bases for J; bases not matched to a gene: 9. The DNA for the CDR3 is TGTGCCAGTAGTCTCGACAGGGGTCCTACCTATGGCTACACCTTC. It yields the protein CASSLDRGPTYGYTF.

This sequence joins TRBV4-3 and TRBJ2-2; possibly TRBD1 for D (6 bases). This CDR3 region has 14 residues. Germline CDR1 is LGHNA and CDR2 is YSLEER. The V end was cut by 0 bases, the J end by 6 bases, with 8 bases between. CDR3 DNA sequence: TGCGCCAGCAGCCAAGATCAGGGGCCCGGGGAGCTGTTTTTT. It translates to CASSQDQGPGELFF.

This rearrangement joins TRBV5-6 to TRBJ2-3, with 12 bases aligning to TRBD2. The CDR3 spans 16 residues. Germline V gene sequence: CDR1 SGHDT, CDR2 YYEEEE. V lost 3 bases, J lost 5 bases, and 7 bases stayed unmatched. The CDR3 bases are TGTGCCAGCAGCTCATTTAAACTAGCGGGAGGAGATACGCAGTATTTT. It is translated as CASSSFKLAGGDTQYF. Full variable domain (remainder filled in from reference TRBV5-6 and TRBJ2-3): DAGVTQSPTHLIKTRGQQVTLRCSPKSGHDTVSWYQQALGQGPQFIFQYYEEEERQRGNFPDRFSGHQFPNYSSELNVNALLLGDSALYLCASSSFKLAGGDTQYFGPGTRLTVL.